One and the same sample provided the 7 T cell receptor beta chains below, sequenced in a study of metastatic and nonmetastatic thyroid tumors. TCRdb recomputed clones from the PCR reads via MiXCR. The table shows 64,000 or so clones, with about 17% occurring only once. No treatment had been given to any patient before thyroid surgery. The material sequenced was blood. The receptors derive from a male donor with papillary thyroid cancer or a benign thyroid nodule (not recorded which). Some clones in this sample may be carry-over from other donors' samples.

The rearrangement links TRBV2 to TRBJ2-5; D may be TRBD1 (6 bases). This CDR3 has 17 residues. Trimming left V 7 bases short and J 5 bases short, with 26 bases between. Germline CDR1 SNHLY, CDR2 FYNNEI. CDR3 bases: TGTGCCAGCACCACACCGCTGGACAGTGCCATGGGGGAGACCCAGTACTTC. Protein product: CASTTPLDSAMGETQYF.

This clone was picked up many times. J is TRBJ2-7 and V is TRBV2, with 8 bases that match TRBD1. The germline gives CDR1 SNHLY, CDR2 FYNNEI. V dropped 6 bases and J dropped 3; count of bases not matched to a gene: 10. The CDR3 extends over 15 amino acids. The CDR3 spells CASRQPRTGNYEQYF. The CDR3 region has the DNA TGTGCCAGCAGGCAGCCTCGGACAGGGAACTACGAGCAGTACTTC. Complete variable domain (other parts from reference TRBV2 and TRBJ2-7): EPEVTQTPSHQVTQMGQEVILRCVPISNHLYFYWYRQILGQKVEFLVSFYNNEISEKSEIFDDQFSVERPDGSNFTLKIRSTKLEDSAMYFCASRQPRTGNYEQYFGPGTRLTVT.

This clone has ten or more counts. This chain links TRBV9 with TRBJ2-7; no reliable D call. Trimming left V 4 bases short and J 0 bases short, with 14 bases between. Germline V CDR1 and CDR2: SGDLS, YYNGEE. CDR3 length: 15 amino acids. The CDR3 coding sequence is TGTGCCAGCAGCTATCAGGCGCACTTCTCCTACGAGCAGTACGTC. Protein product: CASSYQAHFSYEQYV.

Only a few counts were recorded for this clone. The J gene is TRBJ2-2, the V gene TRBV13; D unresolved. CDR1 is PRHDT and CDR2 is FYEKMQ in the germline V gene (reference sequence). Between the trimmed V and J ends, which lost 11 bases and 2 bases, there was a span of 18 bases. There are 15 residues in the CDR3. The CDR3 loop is CAVGPSVLNTGELFF. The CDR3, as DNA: TGTGCCGTGGGCCCGAGCGTACTTAACACCGGGGAGCTGTTTTTT. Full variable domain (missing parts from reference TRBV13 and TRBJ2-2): AAGVIQSPRHLIKEKRETATLKCYPIPRHDTVYWYQQGPGQDPQFLISFYEKMQSDKGSIPDRFSAQQFSDYHSELNMSSLELGDSALYFCAVGPSVLNTGELFFGEGSRLTVL.

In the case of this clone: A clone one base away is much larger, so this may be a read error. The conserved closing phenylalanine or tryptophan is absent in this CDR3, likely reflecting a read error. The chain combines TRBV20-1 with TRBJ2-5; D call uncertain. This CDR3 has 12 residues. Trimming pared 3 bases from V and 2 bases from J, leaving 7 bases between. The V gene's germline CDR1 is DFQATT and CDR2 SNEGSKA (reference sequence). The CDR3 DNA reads TGCAGTGCTAGTGGAAAACAAGAGACCCAGTACTCC. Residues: CSASGKQETQYS.

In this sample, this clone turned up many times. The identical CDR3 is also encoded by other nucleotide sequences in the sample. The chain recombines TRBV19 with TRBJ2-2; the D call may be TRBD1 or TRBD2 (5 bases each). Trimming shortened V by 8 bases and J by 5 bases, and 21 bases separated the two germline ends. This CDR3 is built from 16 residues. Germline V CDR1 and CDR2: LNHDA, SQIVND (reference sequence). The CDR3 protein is CASSDGVWGSTGELFF. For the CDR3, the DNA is TGTGCCAGTTCGGACGGGGTTTGGGGGAGTACCGGGGAGCTGTTTTTT.

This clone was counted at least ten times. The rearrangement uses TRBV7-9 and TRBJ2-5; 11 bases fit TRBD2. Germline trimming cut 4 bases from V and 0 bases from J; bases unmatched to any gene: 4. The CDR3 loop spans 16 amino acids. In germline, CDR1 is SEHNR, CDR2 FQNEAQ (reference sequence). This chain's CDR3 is CASSSPTSGNQETQYF. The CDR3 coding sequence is TGTGCCAGCAGCTCGCCGACTAGCGGGAACCAAGAGACCCAGTACTTC.